The T cell receptor beta chain described here comes from a study of cytomegalovirus exposure and HLA in healthy donors. With V trimmed by 0 bases and J by 5 bases, 11 bases remained unmatched. CDR3 length: 18 residues. Germline CDR1 and CDR2: MGHRA and YSYEKL. PCR employed 60 Vbeta and 13 Jbeta primers. Some clones are missing from TCRdb's copy, which holds only in-frame ones; the method was immunoSEQ multiplex PCR. The table shows 65,000 to 95,000 clones, with about 81% occurring only once. V and J are TRBV4-1 and TRBJ2-3; TRBD2 aligns across 10 bases. The sequence came from a man between 65 and 80 years old in good health and CMV-seronegative. The sample taken for sequencing was PBMCs. CDR3 bases: TGCGCCAGCAGCCAAGAGGGGTCGGCTAGCGGGAGACGAGATACGCAGTATTTT. This codes for CASSQEGSASGRRDTQYF.